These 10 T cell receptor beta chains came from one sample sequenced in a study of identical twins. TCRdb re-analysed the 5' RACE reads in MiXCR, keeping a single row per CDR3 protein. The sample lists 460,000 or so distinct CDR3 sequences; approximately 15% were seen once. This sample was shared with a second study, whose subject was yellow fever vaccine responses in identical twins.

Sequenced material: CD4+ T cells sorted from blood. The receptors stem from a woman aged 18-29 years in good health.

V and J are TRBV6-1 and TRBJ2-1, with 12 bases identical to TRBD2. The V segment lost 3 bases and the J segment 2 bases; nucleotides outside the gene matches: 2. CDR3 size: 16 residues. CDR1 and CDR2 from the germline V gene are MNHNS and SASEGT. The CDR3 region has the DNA TGTGCCAGCAGTGACGGACTAGCGGGACCCTACAATGAGCAGTTCTTC. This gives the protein CASSDGLAGPYNEQFF.

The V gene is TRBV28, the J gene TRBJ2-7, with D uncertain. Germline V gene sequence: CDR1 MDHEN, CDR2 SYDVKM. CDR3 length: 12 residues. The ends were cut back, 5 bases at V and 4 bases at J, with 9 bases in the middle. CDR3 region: CASSIPAYEQYF. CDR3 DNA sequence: TGTGCCAGCAGTATACCCGCATACGAGCAGTACTTC.

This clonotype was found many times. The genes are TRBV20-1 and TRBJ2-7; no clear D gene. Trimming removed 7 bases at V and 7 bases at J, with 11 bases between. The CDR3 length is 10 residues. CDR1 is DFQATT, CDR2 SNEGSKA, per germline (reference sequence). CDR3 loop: CSVGPREQYF. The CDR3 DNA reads TGCAGTGTCGGACCCCGGGAGCAGTACTTC.

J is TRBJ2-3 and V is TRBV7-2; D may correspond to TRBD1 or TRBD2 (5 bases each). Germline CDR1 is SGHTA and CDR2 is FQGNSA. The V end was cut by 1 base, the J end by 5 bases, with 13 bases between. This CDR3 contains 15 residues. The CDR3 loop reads CASSLGWGFGDTQYF. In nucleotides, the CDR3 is TGTGCCAGCAGCTTAGGGTGGGGGTTTGGAGATACGCAGTATTTT. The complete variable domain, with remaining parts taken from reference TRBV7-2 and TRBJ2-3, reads GAGVSQSPSNKVTEKGKDVELRCDPISGHTALYWYRQSLGQGLEFLIYFQGNSAPDKSGLPSDRFSAERTGGSVSTLTIQRTQQEDSAVYLCASSLGWGFGDTQYFGPGTRLTVL.

CDR3 amino acids: CASSPGLTVLTF. CDR3 sequence (DNA): TGTGCCAGCAGTCCAGGATTAACGGTCCTGACTTTC. The chain carries TRBV12-3 or TRBV12-4 and TRBJ2-6, with D unclear. The CDR3 sequence is 12 residues long. V was trimmed by 5 bases and J by 13 bases, leaving 12 bases between them.

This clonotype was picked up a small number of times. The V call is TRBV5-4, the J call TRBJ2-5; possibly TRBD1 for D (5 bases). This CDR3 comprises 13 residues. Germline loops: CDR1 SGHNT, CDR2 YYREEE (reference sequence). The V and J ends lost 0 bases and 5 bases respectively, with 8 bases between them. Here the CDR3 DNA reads TGTGCCAGCAGCTTGGCAGGGCTGGAGACCCAGTACTTC. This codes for CASSLAGLETQYF.

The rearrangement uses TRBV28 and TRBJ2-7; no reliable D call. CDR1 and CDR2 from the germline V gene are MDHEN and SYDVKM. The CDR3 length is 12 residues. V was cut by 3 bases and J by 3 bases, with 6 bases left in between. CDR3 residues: CASSFNNYEQYF. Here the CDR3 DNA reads TGTGCCAGCAGTTTCAACAACTACGAGCAGTACTTC. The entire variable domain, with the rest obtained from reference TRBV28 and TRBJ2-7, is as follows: DVKVTQSSRYLVKRTGEKVFLECVQDMDHENMFWYRQDPGLGLRLIYFSYDVKMKEKGDIPEGYSVSREKKERFSLILESASTNQTSMYLCASSFNNYEQYFGPGTRLTVT.

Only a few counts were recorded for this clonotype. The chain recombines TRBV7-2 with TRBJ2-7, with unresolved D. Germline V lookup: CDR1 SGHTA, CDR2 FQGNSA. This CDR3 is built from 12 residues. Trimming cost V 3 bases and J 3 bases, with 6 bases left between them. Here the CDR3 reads CASSLDVYEQYF. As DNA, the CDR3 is TGTGCCAGCAGCTTGGACGTCTACGAGCAGTACTTC.

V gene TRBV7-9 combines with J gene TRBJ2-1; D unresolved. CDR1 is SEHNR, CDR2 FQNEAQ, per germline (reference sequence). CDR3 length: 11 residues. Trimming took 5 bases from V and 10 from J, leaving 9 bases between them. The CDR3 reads CASSPHGEQFF. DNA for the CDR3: TGTGCCAGCAGCCCCCATGGGGAGCAGTTCTTC.

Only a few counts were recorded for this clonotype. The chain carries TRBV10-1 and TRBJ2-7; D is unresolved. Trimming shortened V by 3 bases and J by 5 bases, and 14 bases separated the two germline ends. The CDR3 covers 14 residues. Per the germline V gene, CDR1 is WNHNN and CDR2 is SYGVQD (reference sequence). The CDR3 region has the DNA TGCGCCAGCAGTGAAGGAATGGGGTTCCACGAGCAGTACTTC. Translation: CASSEGMGFHEQYF.